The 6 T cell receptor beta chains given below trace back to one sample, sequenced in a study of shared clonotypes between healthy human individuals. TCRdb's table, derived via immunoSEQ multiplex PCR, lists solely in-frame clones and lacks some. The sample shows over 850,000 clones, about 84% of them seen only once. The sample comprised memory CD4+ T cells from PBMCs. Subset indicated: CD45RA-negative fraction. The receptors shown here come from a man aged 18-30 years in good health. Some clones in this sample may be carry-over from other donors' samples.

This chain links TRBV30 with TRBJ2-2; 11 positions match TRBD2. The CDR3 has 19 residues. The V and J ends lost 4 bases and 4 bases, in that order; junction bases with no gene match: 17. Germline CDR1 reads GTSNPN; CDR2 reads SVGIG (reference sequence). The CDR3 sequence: CAWTAFWTSGSPGTGELFF. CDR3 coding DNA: TGTGCCTGGACCGCCTTCTGGACTAGCGGGTCCCCGGGCACCGGGGAGCTGTTTTTT.

The CDR3 spells CATIMGASGYNEQFF. CDR3 bases: TGTGCCACTATAATGGGGGCTAGCGGTTACAATGAGCAGTTCTTC. The genes are TRBV28 and TRBJ2-1; D is possibly TRBD2 (7 bases). Germline lookup yields CDR1 MDHEN and CDR2 SYDVKM. Trimming left V 10 bases short and J 4 bases short, with 20 bases between. The CDR3 has 15 amino acids.

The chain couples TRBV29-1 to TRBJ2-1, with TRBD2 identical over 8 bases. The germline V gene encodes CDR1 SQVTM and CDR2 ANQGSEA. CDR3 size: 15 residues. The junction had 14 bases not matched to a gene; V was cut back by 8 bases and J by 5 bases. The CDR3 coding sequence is TGCAGCTTAGGATGGGGTAGCGGGAACGACAATGAGCAGTTCTTC. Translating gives CSLGWGSGNDNEQFF.

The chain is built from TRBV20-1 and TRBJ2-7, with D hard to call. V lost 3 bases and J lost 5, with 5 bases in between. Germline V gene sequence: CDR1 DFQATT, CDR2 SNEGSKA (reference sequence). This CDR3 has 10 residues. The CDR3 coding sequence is TGCAGTGCTAGTAGGCACGAGCAGTACTTC. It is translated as CSASRHEQYF.

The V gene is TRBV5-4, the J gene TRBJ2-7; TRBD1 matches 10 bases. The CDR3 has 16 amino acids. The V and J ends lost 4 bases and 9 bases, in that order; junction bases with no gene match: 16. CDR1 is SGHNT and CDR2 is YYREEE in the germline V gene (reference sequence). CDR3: CASSQDMGTGVVGQYF. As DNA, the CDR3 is TGTGCCAGCAGCCAAGACATGGGGACAGGGGTTGTTGGGCAGTACTTC.

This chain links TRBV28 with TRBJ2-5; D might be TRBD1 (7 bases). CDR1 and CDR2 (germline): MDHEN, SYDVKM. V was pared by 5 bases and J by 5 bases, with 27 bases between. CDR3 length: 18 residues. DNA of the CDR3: TGTGCCAGCAGTCCGCCCGGAGGAGGGGGCTACCTCCGGGAGACCCAGTACTTC. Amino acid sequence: CASSPPGGGGYLRETQYF.